Here is one T cell receptor beta chain with its context. No antigen is known for it. These data belong to a study of cytomegalovirus exposure and HLA in healthy donors. The CDR3 is 13 residues long. V lost 1 base and J 2 bases, leaving 5 bases between the germline ends. Germline lookup yields CDR1 LNHDA and CDR2 SQIVND (reference sequence). Donors consisted of healthy bone marrow donors. Study-level results: Researchers counted about 150 TCR beta chains as cytomegalovirus-associated. Several V segments, TRBV6-2 and TRBV6-3 among them, could not be told apart and were dropped. An Asian-associated ancestry cluster reportedly showed fewer N-insertions than the roughly 600-donor mean in a later analysis.

PCR was performed using 60 Vbeta and 13 Jbeta primers. The method was immunoSEQ multiplex PCR; TCRdb's version includes in-frame clones alone and lacks a portion of them. The table records tens of thousands of clones, about 73% of them present only once. The chain joins TRBV19 to TRBJ1-2; D not resolved. The sequenced sample consisted of PBMCs. The TCR originated in a woman in her fifties or sixties in good health and CMV-seropositive. CDR3 bases: TGTGCCAGTAGTATAGGAGTAAACTATGGCTACACCTTC. Protein product: CASSIGVNYGYTF.